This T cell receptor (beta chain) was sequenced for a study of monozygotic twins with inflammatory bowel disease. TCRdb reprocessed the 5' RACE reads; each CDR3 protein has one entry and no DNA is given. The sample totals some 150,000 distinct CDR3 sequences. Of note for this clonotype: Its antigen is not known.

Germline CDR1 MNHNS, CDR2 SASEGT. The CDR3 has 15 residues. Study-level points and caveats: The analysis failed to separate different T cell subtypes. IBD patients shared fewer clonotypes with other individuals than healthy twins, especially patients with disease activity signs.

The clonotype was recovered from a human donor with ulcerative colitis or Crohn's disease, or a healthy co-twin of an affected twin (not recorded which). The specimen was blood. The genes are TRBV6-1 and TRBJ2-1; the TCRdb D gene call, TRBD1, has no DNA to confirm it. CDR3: CASSQRTGLGNEQFF.